Following are 8 T cell receptor beta chains from one sample sequenced in a study of cytomegalovirus exposure and HLA in healthy donors. Clones were sequenced by immunoSEQ multiplex PCR, and TCRdb holds only the in-frame ones, with some missing. The data show roughly 43,000 clones, 90% to 95% seen once. The sequenced sample was PBMCs. The receptors come from a young man in good health and CMV-seronegative.

This clone was counted between two and nine times. The chain couples TRBV9 to TRBJ2-1; 9 nucleotides match TRBD2. V lost 0 bases to trimming and J lost 7 bases; unmatched junction nucleotides: 8. CDR3 length: 16 residues. CDR1 SGDLS and CDR2 YYNGEE come from the germline V gene. In DNA form, the CDR3 reads TGTGCCAGCAGCGTAGGAGGGCGGGGGGGTGGAAATGAGCAGTTCTTC. Translation: CASSVGGRGGGNEQFF.

This sequence joins TRBV7-9 and TRBJ1-2; TRBD1 matches 9 bases. The V gene end was trimmed by 3 bases and the J gene end by 6 bases; junction bases not matched to a gene: 8. The germline gives CDR1 SEHNR, CDR2 FQNEAQ (reference sequence). This CDR3 has 15 residues. In DNA form, the CDR3 reads TGTGCCAGCAGCTTGGAGGGGGACAGGGCGGATGGCTACACCTTC. It specifies CASSLEGDRADGYTF.

Here the CDR3 DNA reads TGTGCCAGCAGTCGGGGGGGAAGGGTGACTGAAGCTTTCTTT. The encoded protein is CASSRGGRVTEAFF. This sequence joins TRBV6-5 and TRBJ1-1, with D maybe TRBD1 (5 bases). Trimming took off 5 bases at V and 5 bases at J, with 15 bases between the two ends. The V gene's germline CDR1 is MNHEY and CDR2 SVGAGI. The CDR3 consists of 14 residues.

J is TRBJ1-4 and V is TRBV4-2; D unresolved. The CDR3 extends over 15 amino acids. Germline V gives CDR1 LGHNA, CDR2 YNFKEQ. Trimming stripped 1 base from V and 4 bases from J, with 10 bases between. The CDR3 loop is CASSQGTPGNEKLFF. CDR3 nucleotides: TGTGCCAGCAGCCAAGGCACACCTGGTAATGAAAAACTGTTTTTT.

This clone appeared once. The chain is built from TRBV27 and TRBJ1-5, with D uncertain. Germline CDR1 and CDR2: MNHEY and SMNVEV (reference sequence). Trimming took 3 bases from V and 1 from J, leaving 4 bases between them. This CDR3 spans 13 amino acids. In DNA, the CDR3 is TGTGCCAGCAGTTTTTTAAGCAATCAGCCCCAGCATTTT. This translates into CASSFLSNQPQHF.

The chain carries TRBV4-2 and TRBJ2-5, with 7 nucleotides matching TRBD1. This CDR3 has 16 amino acids. Germline loops: CDR1 LGHNA, CDR2 YNFKEQ. V lost 2 bases, J lost 2 bases, and 8 bases stayed unmatched. The CDR3 is CASSQRSSRGQETQYF. CDR3 DNA sequence: TGTGCCAGCAGCCAACGCTCGTCCAGGGGGCAAGAGACCCAGTACTTC.

The J gene is TRBJ2-7, the V gene TRBV15, with 12 bases that match TRBD2. The CDR3 runs 18 residues. V lost 0 bases, J lost 4 bases, and 10 bases stayed unmatched. Germline CDR1 LNHNV, CDR2 YYDKDF (reference sequence). The CDR3: CATSRDLEASGRVYEQYF. CDR3 sequence (DNA): TGTGCCACCAGCAGAGATCTTGAGGCTAGCGGGAGGGTGTACGAGCAGTACTTC. Based on the CDR3 plus reference TRBV15 and TRBJ2-7, the full variable domain is DAMVIQNPRYQVTQFGKPVTLSCSQTLNHNVMYWYQQKSSQAPKLLFHYYDKDFNNEADTPDNFQSRRPNTSFCFLDIRSPGLGDTAMYLCATSRDLEASGRVYEQYFGPGTRLTVT.

V gene TRBV19 combines with J gene TRBJ1-2; D may be TRBD1 (6 bases). The CDR3 sequence is 13 residues long. Germline V lookup: CDR1 LNHDA, CDR2 SQIVND (reference sequence). V gave up 4 bases and J gave up 2 bases, with 8 bases separating them. CDR3 sequence reads: CASSSGTNYGYTF. The CDR3 DNA sequence: TGTGCCAGTAGTAGTGGGACAAACTATGGCTACACCTTC.